These 9 T cell receptor beta chains share one sample of origin, sequenced in a study of Graves' ophthalmopathy and Graves' hyperthyroidism. RNA transcripts served as template for amplifying TCR beta CDR3 sequences. The first-round RT-PCR employed HTBI primers together with the Qiagen OneStep RT-PCR kit. A multiplex PCR was then performed as the second round. TCRdb used MiXCR to reprocess the multiplex PCR reads, holding one entry per CDR3 protein. Among some 410,000 distinct CDR3 sequences listed, around a fifth were seen once. The sample comprised peripheral blood. Receptor source: a woman between 18 and 29 years old with stable Graves' hyperthyroidism.

This clonotype was found many times. This rearrangement joins TRBV29-1 to TRBJ2-4; 11 bases are a match to TRBD1. The V segment lost 6 bases and the J segment 11 bases; nucleotides outside the gene matches: 9. Germline-derived CDR1 and CDR2 are SQVTM and ANQGSEA. There are 13 residues in the CDR3. The CDR3 sequence: CSVDAGQGVLQYF. The DNA for the CDR3 is TGCAGCGTCGACGCGGGACAGGGGGTCCTTCAGTACTTC. The full variable domain, completed using reference TRBV29-1 and TRBJ2-4, is SAVISQKPSRDICQRGTSLTIQCQVDSQVTMMFWYRQQPGQSLTLIATANQGSEATYESGFVIDKFPISRPNLTFSTLTVSNMSPEDSSIYLCSVDAGQGVLQYFGAGTRLSVL.

Ten or more counts support this clonotype. The chain is built from TRBV18 and TRBJ1-6; D might be TRBD1 (5 bases). V lost 6 bases to trimming and J lost 4 bases, with 13 bases between them. This CDR3 comprises 15 residues. Germline lookup yields CDR1 KGHSH and CDR2 LQKENI. CDR3 in amino acids: CASSRDGSYNSPLHF. CDR3 in DNA: TGTGCCAGCTCTCGGGACGGGTCTTATAATTCACCCCTCCACTTT.

The genes are TRBV11-2 and TRBJ2-5; D ambiguous. V was cut by 2 bases and J by 0 bases, with 16 bases left in between. Germline V gene data show CDR1 as SGHAT and CDR2 as FQNNGV. This CDR3 has 17 residues. In DNA form, the CDR3 reads TGTGCCAGCAGCTTAAATTCAGCAGCCCAGTACCAAGAGACCCAGTACTTC. This gives the protein CASSLNSAAQYQETQYF.

This clonotype was observed at least ten times. The chain has TRBV20-1 and TRBJ1-5, with D unclear. This CDR3 comprises 15 residues. Germline V lookup: CDR1 DFQATT, CDR2 SNEGSKA (reference sequence). The V and J ends lost 6 bases and 1 base respectively, with 16 bases between them. CDR3 sequence reads: CSAQDRRYSNQPQHF. CDR3 in DNA: TGCAGTGCCCAGGACCGACGGTACAGCAATCAGCCCCAGCATTTT.

This clonotype was seen ten or more times. The rearrangement joins TRBV12-3 or TRBV12-4 to TRBJ1-1; no clear D gene. This CDR3 spans 13 amino acids. V was cut by 5 bases and J by 0 bases, with 7 bases left in between. The DNA for the CDR3 is TGTGCCAGCAGTCCAAAGCTGAACACTGAAGCTTTCTTT. It is translated as CASSPKLNTEAFF.

This chain joins TRBV20-1 and TRBJ2-5; 10 nucleotides match TRBD2. The CDR3 has 14 amino acids. V shed 0 bases, J shed 5 bases, and the junction held 3 bases outside the gene matches. Germline V gives CDR1 DFQATT, CDR2 SNEGSKA (reference sequence). CDR3 sequence (DNA): TGCAGTGCTAGAGACCTAGCGGGAGACGAGACCCAGTACTTC. This translates into CSARDLAGDETQYF.

About this clonotype: A junction end diverges from the germline sequence, so it may reflect a read error. This sequence joins TRBV20-1 and TRBJ2-2; tentative D call: TRBD2 (6 bases). Germline CDR1 reads DFQATT; CDR2 reads SNEGSKA (reference sequence). This CDR3 comprises 14 residues. CDR3 sequence reads: CSARPPAGTGDLFF. The CDR3 DNA reads as TGCAGTGCTAGACCCCCCGCGGGAACCGGGGATCTGTTTTTT.

This clonotype was seen at least ten times. This chain joins TRBV24-1 and TRBJ1-1; D remains unclear. The germline V gene has CDR1 KGHDR and CDR2 SFDVKD. V lost 3 bases, J lost 3 bases, and 10 bases lay in between. This CDR3 is 14 amino acids long. The CDR3, as DNA: TGTGCCACCAGTGATCCTGGGGATGACACTGAAGCTTTCTTT. Translating gives CATSDPGDDTEAFF.

This chain connects TRBV12-3 or TRBV12-4 to TRBJ2-5; 7 nucleotides align to TRBD1. This CDR3 has 15 residues. V was pared by 6 bases and J by 5 bases, with 12 bases of the junction left unmatched. This CDR3 is CASRHRDRSWETQYF. The DNA of the CDR3 is TGTGCCAGCAGACACCGGGACAGAAGTTGGGAGACCCAGTACTTC.